A selection of T cell receptor beta chains follows, all from one sample in a study of HIV-infected children after antiretroviral therapy interruption. One entry per CDR3 protein, called by TCRdb with MiXCR from the 3' RACE reads. The sample includes about 86,000 distinct CDR3 sequences, approximately 6.9% of them seen just once. The sequences come from CD45RA+ CD4+ T cells from PBMCs, pooled from several time points, collected from a donor given antiretroviral therapy, either interrupted or continuous. All receptors derive from a pool of human donors with HIV. Both conserved end residues are part of each CDR3. D genes are given only for firm matches. Expanded clones get a size class; other rows say once, few or many, or leave the size out.

clone_size | j_call | v_call | d_call | cdr3_aa | cdr3_nt
many | TRBJ1-6 | TRBV6-5 | . | CASSYSGDPGSPLHF | TGTGCCAGCAGTTACTCGGGAGATCCCGGCTCACCCCTCCACTTT
many | TRBJ2-5 | TRBV7-9 | TRBD2 | CASSTRGGGQETQYF | TGTGCCAGCAGCACACGGGGGGGCGGACAAGAGACCCAGTACTTC
many | TRBJ1-1 | TRBV7-9 | TRBD1 | CASSLRDSASEAFF | TGTGCCAGCAGCCTGCGGGACAGCGCCTCAGAAGCTTTCTTT
many | TRBJ1-3 | TRBV11-2 | . | CASSLVRRISGNTIYF | TGTGCCAGCAGCTTAGTACGGCGAATCTCTGGAAACACCATATATTTT
. | TRBJ1-4 | TRBV12-3/TRBV12-4 | . | CASRPTGTVNEKLFF | TGTGCCAGCAGACCGACCGGGACCGTCAATGAAAAACTGTTTTTT
many | TRBJ2-1 | TRBV14 | . | CASKQGPFNEQFF | TGTGCCAGCAAGCAGGGGCCCTTCAATGAGCAGTTCTTC
many | TRBJ2-1 | TRBV20-1 | . | CSARDTGVNEQFF | TGCAGTGCTAGAGATACGGGGGTTAATGAGCAGTTCTTC
many | TRBJ1-1 | TRBV29-1 | . | CSGAHPGGGARRNTEAFF | TGCAGCGGCGCACACCCGGGCGGGGGCGCGCGAAGGAACACTGAAGCTTTCTTT
many | TRBJ2-1 | TRBV19 | TRBD2 | CASSTRTSGWYNEQFF | TGTGCCAGTAGCACCCGAACTAGCGGATGGTACAATGAGCAGTTCTTC
few | TRBJ1-5 | TRBV2 | . | CASDRQGGQPQHF | TGTGCCAGCGACCGCCAGGGCGGTCAGCCCCAGCATTTT
many | TRBJ2-7 | TRBV6-6 | . | CASLRDNGSEQYF | TGTGCCAGCCTACGGGACAACGGGAGCGAGCAGTACTTC
many | TRBJ2-1 | TRBV29-1 | TRBD2 | CSVRGLAGVNEQFF | TGCAGCGTTCGCGGACTAGCGGGGGTGAATGAGCAGTTCTTC
many | TRBJ1-6 | TRBV20-1 | . | CSAKTGSSDSPLHF | TGCAGTGCTAAGACAGGCTCGTCAGACTCACCCCTCCACTTT
few | TRBJ2-1 | TRBV20-1 | TRBD2 | CSARGRTRSVEQFF | TGCAGTGCTAGAGGAAGGACTAGGTCGGTTGAGCAGTTCTTC
few | TRBJ2-3 | TRBV10-1 | . | CASSEGRGQRTDTQYF | TGCGCCAGCAGTGAGGGACGGGGGCAACGCACAGATACGCAGTATTTT
many | TRBJ1-2 | TRBV2 | . | CASSVVDGSYTF | TGTGCCAGCAGTGTGGTGGACGGGAGCTACACCTTC
many | TRBJ1-2 | TRBV12-3/TRBV12-4 | . | CASRNSRLGAKINYGYTF | TGTGCCAGCAGAAATAGCCGCTTGGGGGCCAAAATTAACTATGGCTACACCTTC
many | TRBJ2-7 | TRBV6-1 | . | CASSEAGLLPYEQYF | TGTGCCAGCAGTGAAGCTGGATTACTACCCTACGAGCAGTACTTC
many | TRBJ1-2 | TRBV4-1 | . | CASSQTPEGNYGYTF | TGCGCCAGCAGCCAAACTCCGGAGGGGAACTATGGCTACACCTTC
many | TRBJ1-2 | TRBV6-6 | . | CASGDASNSDYTF | TGTGCCAGCGGTGATGCATCAAACTCCGACTACACCTTC
many | TRBJ1-2 | TRBV5-4 | TRBD1 | CASSPDYRGDGYTF | TGTGCCAGCAGCCCAGACTACAGGGGGGATGGCTACACCTTC
few | TRBJ2-1 | TRBV6-5 | TRBD2 | CASRDGSGGRNEQFF | TGTGCCAGCAGGGACGGGAGCGGGGGAAGGAATGAGCAGTTCTTC
many | TRBJ2-6 | TRBV11-1 | . | CASSLEGTGANVLTF | TGTGCCAGCAGCTTAGAGGGGACTGGGGCCAACGTCCTGACTTTC
many | TRBJ2-7 | TRBV28 | TRBD1 | CASRDRGPISYEQYF | TGTGCCAGCAGGGACAGGGGGCCCATCTCCTACGAGCAGTACTTC
few | TRBJ1-2 | TRBV4-2 | . | CASSPPGYGYTF | TGTGCCAGCAGCCCCCCTGGATATGGCTACACCTTC
few | TRBJ1-1 | TRBV6-6 | . | CASTLEQGPNTEAFF | TGTGCCAGCACCCTCGAACAGGGACCTAACACTGAAGCTTTCTTT
. | TRBJ1-6 | TRBV27 | . | CASSSPIRDKDSPLHF | TGTGCCAGCAGTTCTCCGATCAGGGATAAGGATTCACCCCTCCACTTT
many | TRBJ1-5 | TRBV6-2/TRBV6-3 | TRBD1 | CASTRGTGRDQPQHF | TGTGCCAGCACTCGGGGGACAGGCAGGGATCAGCCCCAGCATTTT
many | TRBJ1-3 | TRBV6-1 | . | CASRKRGEGDTIYF | TGTGCCAGCAGGAAGAGGGGAGAAGGAGACACCATATATTTT
few | TRBJ1-4 | TRBV20-1 | . | CSAGPEKLFF | TGCAGTGCTGGGCCGGAGAAACTGTTTTTT